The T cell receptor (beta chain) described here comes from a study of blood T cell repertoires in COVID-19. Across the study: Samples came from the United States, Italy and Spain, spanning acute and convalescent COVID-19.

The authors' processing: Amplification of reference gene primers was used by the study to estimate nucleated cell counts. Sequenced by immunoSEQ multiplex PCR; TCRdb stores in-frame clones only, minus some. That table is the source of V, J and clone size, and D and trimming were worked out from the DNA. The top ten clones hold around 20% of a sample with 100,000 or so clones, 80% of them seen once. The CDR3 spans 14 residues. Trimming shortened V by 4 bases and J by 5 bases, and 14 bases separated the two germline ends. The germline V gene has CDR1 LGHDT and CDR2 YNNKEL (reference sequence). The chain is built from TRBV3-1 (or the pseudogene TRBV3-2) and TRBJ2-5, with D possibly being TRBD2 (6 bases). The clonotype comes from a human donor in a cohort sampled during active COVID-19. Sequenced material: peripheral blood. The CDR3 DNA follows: TGTGCCAGCAGCCCCGGCGGGGCTTGGGAGACCCAGTACTTC. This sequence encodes CASSPGGAWETQYF.